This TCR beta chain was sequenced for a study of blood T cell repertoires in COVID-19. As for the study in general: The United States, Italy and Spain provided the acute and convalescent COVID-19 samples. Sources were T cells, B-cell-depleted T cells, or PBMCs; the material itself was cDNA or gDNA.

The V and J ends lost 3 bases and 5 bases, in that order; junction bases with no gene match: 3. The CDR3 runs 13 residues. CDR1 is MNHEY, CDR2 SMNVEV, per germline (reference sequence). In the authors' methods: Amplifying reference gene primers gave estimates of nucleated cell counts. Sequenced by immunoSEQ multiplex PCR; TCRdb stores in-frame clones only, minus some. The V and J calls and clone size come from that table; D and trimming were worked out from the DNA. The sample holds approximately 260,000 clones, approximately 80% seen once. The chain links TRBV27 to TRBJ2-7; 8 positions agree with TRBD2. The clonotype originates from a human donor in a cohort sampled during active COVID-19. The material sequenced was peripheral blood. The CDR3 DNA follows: TGTGCCAGCAGTTTCCCGGGAGGGAACGAGCAGTACTTC. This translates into CASSFPGGNEQYF.